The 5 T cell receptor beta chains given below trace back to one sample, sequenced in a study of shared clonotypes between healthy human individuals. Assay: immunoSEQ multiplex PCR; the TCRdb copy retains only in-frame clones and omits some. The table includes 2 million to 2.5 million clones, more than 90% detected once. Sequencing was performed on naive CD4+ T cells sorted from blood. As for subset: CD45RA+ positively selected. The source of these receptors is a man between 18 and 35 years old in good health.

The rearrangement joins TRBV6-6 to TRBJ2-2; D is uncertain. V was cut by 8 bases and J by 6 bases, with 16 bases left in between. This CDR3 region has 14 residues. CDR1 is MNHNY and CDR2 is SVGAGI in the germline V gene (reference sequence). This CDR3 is CASQAIRSAGELFF. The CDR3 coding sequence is TGTGCCAGCCAGGCTATCAGGTCGGCCGGGGAGCTGTTTTTT.

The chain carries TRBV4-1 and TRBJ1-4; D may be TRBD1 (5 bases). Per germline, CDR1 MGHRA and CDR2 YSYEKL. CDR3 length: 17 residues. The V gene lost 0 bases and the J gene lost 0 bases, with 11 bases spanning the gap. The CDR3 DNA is TGCGCCAGCAGCCAAGAACCCAGGGCTGCAACTAATGAAAAACTGTTTTTT. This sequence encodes CASSQEPRAATNEKLFF.

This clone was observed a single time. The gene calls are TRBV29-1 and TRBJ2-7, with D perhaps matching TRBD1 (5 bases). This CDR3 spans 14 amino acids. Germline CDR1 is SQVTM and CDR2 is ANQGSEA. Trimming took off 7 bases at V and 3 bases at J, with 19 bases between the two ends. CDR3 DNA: TGCAGCGCGCGTGGGGCGGACCTCCTCTACGAGCAGTACTTC. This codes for CSARGADLLYEQYF.

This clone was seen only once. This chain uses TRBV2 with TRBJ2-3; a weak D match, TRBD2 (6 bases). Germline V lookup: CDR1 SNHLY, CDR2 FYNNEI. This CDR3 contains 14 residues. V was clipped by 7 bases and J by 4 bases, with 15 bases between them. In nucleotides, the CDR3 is TGTGCCAGCATCGAGGGCGGGGAGCCAGATACGCAGTATTTT. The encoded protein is CASIEGGEPDTQYF.

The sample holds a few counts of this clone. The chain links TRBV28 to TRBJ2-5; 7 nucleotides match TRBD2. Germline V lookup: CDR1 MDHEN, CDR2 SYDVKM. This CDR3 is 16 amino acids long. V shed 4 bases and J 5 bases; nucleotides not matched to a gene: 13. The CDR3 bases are TGTGCCAGCAGTTACCCCGGGGGGACTCTAAAGGAGACCCAGTACTTC. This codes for CASSYPGGTLKETQYF.